The 27 T cell receptor beta chains given below trace back to one sample, sequenced in a study of cytomegalovirus exposure and HLA in healthy donors. Primers included in the PCR were 60 Vbeta and 13 Jbeta primers. Profiling relied on immunoSEQ multiplex PCR, and the TCRdb table lists in-frame clones only, not all of them. The data hold over 130,000 clones, with roughly 80% observed a single time. Input material: PBMCs. These receptors were taken from a female donor in good health and CMV-seronegative.

The J gene is TRBJ2-1, the V gene TRBV15; 8 bases are a match to TRBD2. Germline trimming cut 1 base from V and 9 bases from J; bases unmatched to any gene: 5. The germline V gene encodes CDR1 LNHNV and CDR2 YYDKDF (reference sequence). The CDR3 runs 14 residues. This CDR3 is CATSRAGGAGEQFF. Here the CDR3 DNA reads TGTGCCACCAGCAGAGCGGGAGGGGCGGGTGAGCAGTTCTTC.

The chain couples TRBV7-6 to TRBJ1-1; D is possibly TRBD1 (5 bases). V was trimmed by 3 bases and J by 0 bases, leaving 20 bases between them. CDR3 length equals 18 residues. Germline V lookup: CDR1 SGHVS, CDR2 FNYEAQ. CDR3 loop: CASSLVVGGEYMNTEAFF. The CDR3 bases are TGTGCCAGCAGCTTGGTAGTGGGGGGTGAGTACATGAACACTGAAGCTTTCTTT.

The gene calls are TRBV11-2 and TRBJ2-7; D remains ambiguous. Between the trimmed V and J ends, which lost 5 bases and 0 bases, there was a span of 8 bases. CDR3 size: 13 residues. Germline CDR1 reads SGHAT; CDR2 reads FQNNGV. The CDR3 protein is CASSTESSYEQYF. CDR3 sequence (DNA): TGTGCCAGCAGCACTGAAAGCTCCTACGAGCAGTACTTC.

The rearrangement uses TRBV6-5 and TRBJ1-4, with 8 bases aligning to TRBD1. Germline CDR1 reads MNHEY; CDR2 reads SVGAGI. The CDR3 covers 13 residues. Trimming took 6 bases from V and 8 from J; bases not matched to a gene: 5. DNA of the CDR3: TGTGCCAGCAGGGACAGGGACGGCGAAAAACTGTTTTTT. It specifies CASRDRDGEKLFF.

J is TRBJ2-5 and V is TRBV5-4, with 7 bases fitting TRBD1. With V trimmed by 3 bases and J by 4 bases, 9 bases remained unmatched. Germline V gene sequence: CDR1 SGHNT, CDR2 YYREEE (reference sequence). The CDR3 spans 15 residues. This CDR3 reads CASSSRWTGRETQYF. CDR3 DNA: TGTGCCAGCAGCTCCCGTTGGACAGGTAGAGAGACCCAGTACTTC.

The chain carries TRBV5-6 and TRBJ2-1; D is possibly TRBD1 (5 bases). V lost 5 bases and J lost 2, with 14 bases in between. Germline-derived CDR1 and CDR2 are SGHDT and YYEEEE. The CDR3 is made up of 15 amino acids. CDR3 amino acids: CASRPTVIAYNEQFF. Here the CDR3 DNA reads TGTGCCAGCAGGCCGACAGTAATCGCCTACAATGAGCAGTTCTTC.

The chain joins TRBV9 to TRBJ2-3; TRBD2 aligns across 7 bases. This CDR3 spans 16 amino acids. The V segment lost 3 bases and the J segment 2 bases; nucleotides outside the gene matches: 9. Germline CDR1 reads SGDLS; CDR2 reads YYNGEE. CDR3 in amino acids: CASSEGRDYLTDTQYF. The CDR3 DNA reads as TGTGCCAGCAGCGAGGGCCGGGACTACCTCACAGATACGCAGTATTTT.

The chain is built from TRBV5-1 and TRBJ2-1, with D perhaps matching TRBD1 (6 bases). Germline CDR1 reads SGHRS; CDR2 reads YFSETQ. The CDR3 is made up of 14 amino acids. Trimming pared 0 bases from V and 8 bases from J, leaving 12 bases between. CDR3 nucleotide sequence: TGCGCCAGCAGCTTGGTGGCAGGGGCGGATGAGCAGTTCTTC. Amino acid sequence: CASSLVAGADEQFF.

This clone turned up a few times. The chain uses TRBV28 and TRBJ2-7; 8 nucleotides line up with TRBD2. V was clipped by 2 bases and J by 2 bases; unmatched bases: 2. The germline V gene has CDR1 MDHEN and CDR2 SYDVKM. The CDR3 totals 14 residues. Here the CDR3 reads CASSLVGRAYEQYF. The CDR3 DNA reads TGTGCCAGCAGTTTAGTCGGGAGGGCCTACGAGCAGTACTTC.

A remark on this clone: A junction end diverges from the germline sequence, so it may reflect a read error. The rearrangement joins TRBV25-1 to TRBJ2-1; tentatively, D is TRBD1 (6 bases). Germline values: CDR1 MGHDK, CDR2 SYGVNS. The CDR3 contains 17 residues. CDR3 sequence (DNA): TGTGCCAGCAGTGAATACCAGTGGGGCACAGGGTACAATGAGAAGTTCTTC. This codes for CASSEYQWGTGYNEKFF.

V is TRBV4-1 and J is TRBJ1-5; 7 nucleotides align to TRBD1. CDR1 and CDR2 from the germline V gene are MGHRA and YSYEKL. The CDR3 extends over 16 amino acids. V shed 1 base and J 3 bases; nucleotides not matched to a gene: 6. CDR3 sequence (DNA): TGCGCCAGCAGCCAAGTCGACAGGGCAGACAATCAGCCCCAGCATTTT. Translating gives CASSQVDRADNQPQHF.

The chain couples TRBV9 to TRBJ2-7; 8 nucleotides align to TRBD2. The J segment lost 3 bases and the V segment lost 3 bases, leaving 8 bases of the junction unmatched. The CDR3 consists of 15 residues. Germline CDR1 SGDLS, CDR2 YYNGEE. The CDR3 sequence is CASSATSGLDYEQYF. CDR3 coding DNA: TGTGCCAGCAGCGCCACTAGCGGTCTCGACTACGAGCAGTACTTC.

The CDR3 DNA is TGTGCCAGCAGCTTAGCGACAGGGGTGGGAAAACTGTTTTTT. This gives the protein CASSLATGVGKLFF. The chain has TRBV7-9 and TRBJ1-4; 8 positions match TRBD1. Germline-derived CDR1 and CDR2 are SEHNR and FQNEAQ (reference sequence). The V segment lost 0 bases and the J segment 10 bases; nucleotides outside the gene matches: 4. This CDR3 region has 14 residues.

In this sample, this clone turned up a few times. The chain carries TRBV30 and TRBJ1-1; 10 bases align to TRBD1. J was trimmed by 4 bases and V by 5 bases; bases with no gene match: 7. This CDR3 is built from 14 residues. In germline, CDR1 is GTSNPN, CDR2 SVGIG (reference sequence). The CDR3: CAWDRGRIGTEAFF. DNA for the CDR3: TGTGCCTGGGACAGGGGGCGAATCGGCACTGAAGCTTTCTTT.

The chain has TRBV7-2 and TRBJ2-1, with TRBD2 matching over 14 bases. CDR3 size: 15 residues. Germline trimming cut 5 bases from V and 9 bases from J; bases unmatched to any gene: 6. Germline CDR1 SGHTA, CDR2 FQGNSA. The CDR3 DNA reads as TGTGCCAGCAGCCCCTCGGGACTAGCGGGAGCTGAGCAGTTCTTC. It specifies CASSPSGLAGAEQFF.

The chain joins TRBV28 to TRBJ2-7, with TRBD1 matching 11 bases. Trimming removed 6 bases from V and 0 bases from J; junction bases left unmatched: 4. Germline values: CDR1 MDHEN, CDR2 SYDVKM. This CDR3 spans 15 amino acids. The CDR3 loop is CASRPGTGGSYEQYF. As DNA, the CDR3 is TGTGCCAGCAGGCCCGGGACAGGGGGCTCCTACGAGCAGTACTTC.

This clone was found a few times. The chain links TRBV6-1 to TRBJ2-7; 8 bases fit TRBD1. CDR1 and CDR2 (germline): MNHNS, SASEGT. Trimming took 5 bases from V and 1 from J; bases not matched to a gene: 7. CDR3 length: 15 amino acids. CDR3 coding DNA: TGTGCCAGCAGTCCAGGGGGCGCGAAGTCCTACGAGCAGTACTTC. This gives the protein CASSPGGAKSYEQYF.

V and J are TRBV29-1 and TRBJ2-3, with 13 bases aligning to TRBD2. From germline, CDR1 is SQVTM and CDR2 ANQGSEA. CDR3 length: 15 residues. After removal of 7 bases from V and 3 bases from J, the junction contained 7 bases not matched to a gene. The CDR3: CSDSGLAGVTDTQYF. CDR3 DNA sequence: TGCAGCGACTCAGGACTAGCGGGAGTGACAGATACGCAGTATTTT.

The CDR3 loop is CSVGASHEQFF. Here the CDR3 DNA reads TGCAGCGTGGGGGCTAGCCATGAGCAGTTCTTC. The chain combines TRBV29-1 with TRBJ2-1; TRBD1 might be the D (6 bases). The CDR3 is 11 residues long. V shed 6 bases and J shed 8 bases, with 11 bases lying between them. Per germline, CDR1 SQVTM and CDR2 ANQGSEA.

The chain couples TRBV10-2 to TRBJ2-5; D possibly corresponds to TRBD1 (5 bases). V was cut by 2 bases and J by 3 bases, with 7 bases left in between. CDR1 and CDR2 (germline): WSHSY, SAAADI. CDR3 size: 13 residues. This CDR3 reads CASSEVTEETQYF. CDR3 nucleotide sequence: TGCGCCAGCAGTGAGGTGACAGAAGAGACCCAGTACTTC.

This clone has a handful of counts. The chain couples TRBV4-2 to TRBJ1-1; no definite D call. CDR1 and CDR2 from the germline V gene are LGHNA and YNFKEQ. V dropped 4 bases and J dropped 1 base, with 16 bases sitting between them. The CDR3 totals 16 residues. The CDR3 protein is CASSRSSEGQNTEAFF. CDR3 coding DNA: TGTGCCAGCAGCCGATCCTCTGAGGGCCAGAACACTGAAGCTTTCTTT.

As concerns this clone: The germline gene is not matched at one end of the junction; a read error may be the cause. J is TRBJ2-1 and V is TRBV7-9; D ambiguous. Germline V lookup: CDR1 SEHNR, CDR2 FQNEAQ (reference sequence). The CDR3 is made up of 12 amino acids. This CDR3 reads CSSSLDPNEQFF. The CDR3 nucleotides read TGTTCCAGCAGCTTAGATCCGAATGAGCAGTTCTTC.

The genes are TRBV5-1 and TRBJ2-1, with TRBD1 as a possible D gene (6 bases). Germline lookup yields CDR1 SGHRS and CDR2 YFSETQ. Trimming pared 3 bases from V and 3 bases from J, leaving 16 bases between. CDR3 length: 16 residues. Written as DNA, the CDR3 is TGCGCCAGCAGCTCTACAGGGAATCTGCGCTACAATGAGCAGTTCTTC. Translating it yields CASSSTGNLRYNEQFF.

The chain uses TRBV27 and TRBJ1-1; D is unclear. Germline assignment: CDR1 MNHEY and CDR2 SMNVEV (reference sequence). Trimming cost V 6 bases and J 3 bases, with 14 bases left between them. The CDR3 sequence is 14 residues long. CDR3 amino acids: CASSPGRGDTEAFF. DNA for the CDR3: TGTGCCAGCAGCCCTGGCCGGGGAGACACTGAAGCTTTCTTT.

The J gene is TRBJ2-7, the V gene TRBV9; 7 nucleotides agree with TRBD2. The length of the CDR3 is 14 residues. Germline CDR1 reads SGDLS; CDR2 reads YYNGEE. J gave up 2 bases and V 3 bases, and 5 bases lay outside the gene matches. CDR3 amino acids: CASSAGLTTYEQYF. The DNA of the CDR3 is TGTGCCAGCAGCGCGGGACTAACAACCTACGAGCAGTACTTC.

Only one count was recorded for this clone. V and J are TRBV30 and TRBJ1-5; D perhaps matches TRBD1 (6 bases). The length of the CDR3 is 13 residues. The germline V gene encodes CDR1 GTSNPN and CDR2 SVGIG (reference sequence). V was clipped by 3 bases and J by 4 bases, with 10 bases between them. CDR3 sequence reads: CAWSSRGNQPQHF. The DNA of the CDR3 is TGTGCCTGGAGCAGCAGGGGAAATCAGCCCCAGCATTTT. Together with reference TRBV30 and TRBJ1-5, the CDR3 gives the full variable domain: SQTIHQWPATLVQPVGSPLSLECTVEGTSNPNLYWYRQAAGRGLQLLFYSVGIGQISSEVPQNLSASRPQDRQFILSSKKLLLSDSGFYLCAWSSRGNQPQHFGDGTRLSIL.

Comments on this clone: Other nucleotide sequences in the sample specify the same CDR3. The V call is TRBV18, the J call TRBJ1-1; D call uncertain. This CDR3 is built from 13 residues. Trimming took off 3 bases at V and 0 bases at J, with 5 bases between the two ends. Germline V lookup: CDR1 KGHSH, CDR2 LQKENI. CDR3 in amino acids: CASSPSVNTEAFF. CDR3 DNA sequence: TGTGCCAGCTCACCCTCAGTGAACACTGAAGCTTTCTTT.